These 7 T cell receptor beta chains were all obtained from the same sample, sequenced in a study of cytomegalovirus exposure and HLA in healthy donors. PCR was performed using 60 Vbeta and 13 Jbeta primers. Sequenced by immunoSEQ multiplex PCR; TCRdb stores in-frame clones only, minus some. In the table there are 300,000 or so clones, about four fifths of which are singletons. Source material: PBMCs. These receptors all come from a woman between 40 and 55 years old in good health and CMV-seropositive.

This clone was seen more than once but under ten times. The chain joins TRBV19 to TRBJ2-3, with 11 nucleotides matching TRBD2. With V trimmed by 7 bases and J by 5 bases, 8 bases remained unmatched. Germline CDR1 and CDR2: LNHDA and SQIVND (reference sequence). This CDR3 has 15 residues. CDR3 nucleotides: TGTGCCAGTACCCAAACTAGCGGGAGAATAGATACGCAGTATTTT. It codes for CASTQTSGRIDTQYF.

V is TRBV5-1 and J is TRBJ1-3, with D perhaps TRBD1 (5 bases). The CDR3 has 16 amino acids. V lost 1 base and J 0 bases, leaving 11 bases between the germline ends. Germline CDR1 reads SGHRS; CDR2 reads YFSETQ. The CDR3 loop reads CASSLLGTGSGNTIYF. In DNA form, the CDR3 reads TGCGCCAGCAGCTTGTTAGGCACAGGCTCTGGAAACACCATATATTTT.

The V call is TRBV11-3, the J call TRBJ2-5; 12 positions agree with TRBD2. J was trimmed by 2 bases and V by 5 bases; bases with no gene match: 12. CDR1 is SGHNT and CDR2 is YENEEA in the germline V gene. The CDR3 runs 18 residues. CDR3 bases: TGTGCCAGCAGCCCCGGACTAGCGGGACCGCCCTTTCAAGAGACCCAGTACTTC. Its protein product is CASSPGLAGPPFQETQYF.

The rearrangement links TRBV6-6 to TRBJ1-2; D uncertain. The V gene's germline CDR1 is MNHNY and CDR2 SVGAGI (reference sequence). V lost 0 bases, J lost 2 bases, and 7 bases lay in between. CDR3 size: 14 residues. CDR3 DNA sequence: TGTGCCAGCAGTTACTCGCCGGAGAACTATGGCTACACCTTC. Translation gives CASSYSPENYGYTF.

The J gene is TRBJ2-7, the V gene TRBV7-2; 9 nucleotides line up with TRBD2. The CDR3 contains 15 residues. CDR1 SGHTA and CDR2 FQGNSA come from the germline V gene. J was trimmed by 3 bases and V by 1 base; bases with no gene match: 4. The CDR3 sequence is CASSLEAGGGYEQYF. In DNA, the CDR3 is TGTGCCAGCAGCTTAGAAGCGGGAGGTGGCTACGAGCAGTACTTC.

There are a few counts of this clone. The chain links TRBV7-9 to TRBJ1-3; 9 bases agree with TRBD1. Germline V lookup: CDR1 SEHNR, CDR2 FQNEAQ (reference sequence). With V trimmed by 5 bases and J by 0 bases, 5 bases remained unmatched. The CDR3 loop spans 16 amino acids. In nucleotides, the CDR3 is TGTGCCAGCAGCAAGACAGGGGGTACCTCTGGAAACACCATATATTTT. Residues: CASSKTGGTSGNTIYF. The whole variable domain, remainder taken from reference TRBV7-9 and TRBJ1-3, is DTGVSQNPRHKITKRGQNVTFRCDPISEHNRLYWYRQTLGQGPEFLTYFQNEAQLEKSRLLSDRFSAERPKGSFSTLEIQRTEQGDSAMYLCASSKTGGTSGNTIYFGEGSWLTVV.

The J gene is TRBJ2-2, the V gene TRBV7-3, with D possibly matching TRBD2 (6 bases). The CDR3 is made up of 16 amino acids. Trimming stripped 8 bases from V and 6 bases from J, with 22 bases between. Germline-derived CDR1 and CDR2 are SGHTA and FQGTGA. CDR3 in DNA: TGTGCCAGCTCCAAGAACGGGAGAGAGTTGTCCGGGGAGCTGTTTTTT. Its protein is CASSKNGRELSGELFF.